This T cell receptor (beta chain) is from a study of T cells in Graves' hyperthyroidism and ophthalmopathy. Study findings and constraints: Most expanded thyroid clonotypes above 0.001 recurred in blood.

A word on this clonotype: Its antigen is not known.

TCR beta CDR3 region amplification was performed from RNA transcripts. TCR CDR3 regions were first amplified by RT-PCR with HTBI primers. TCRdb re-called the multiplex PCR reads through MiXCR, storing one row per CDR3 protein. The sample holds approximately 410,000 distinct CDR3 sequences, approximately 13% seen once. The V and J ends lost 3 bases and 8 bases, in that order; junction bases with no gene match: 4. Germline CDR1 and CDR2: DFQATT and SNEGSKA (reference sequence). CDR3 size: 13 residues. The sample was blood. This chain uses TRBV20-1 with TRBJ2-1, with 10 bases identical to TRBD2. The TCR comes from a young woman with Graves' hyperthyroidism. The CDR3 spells CSASVAGGDEQFF. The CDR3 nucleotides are TGCAGTGCTAGCGTAGCGGGAGGCGATGAGCAGTTCTTC.